Following are 23 T cell receptor beta chains from one sample sequenced in a study of siplizumab effects on memory and regulatory T cells. TCRdb's table, derived via immunoSEQ multiplex PCR, lists solely in-frame clones and lacks some. The table has tens of thousands of clones, roughly 96% seen once. Sequenced: naive CD4+ T cells sorted from blood. These receptors were taken from a human donor in good health.

The count of this clone is one. The chain couples TRBV6-5 to TRBJ2-7; 7 nucleotides match TRBD1. The CDR3 is 13 residues long. The junction had 2 bases not matched to a gene; V was cut back by 6 bases and J by 0 bases. Per the germline V gene, CDR1 is MNHEY and CDR2 is SVGAGI. CDR3 sequence reads: CASRGQNSYEQYF. DNA for the CDR3: TGTGCCAGCAGGGGACAGAACTCCTACGAGCAGTACTTC.

The V call is TRBV13, the J call TRBJ2-5; 10 nucleotides align to TRBD2. The CDR3 contains 16 residues. V shed 5 bases and J 5 bases; nucleotides not matched to a gene: 11. Germline V gene lookup returns CDR1 PRHDT and CDR2 FYEKMQ (reference sequence). The DNA of the CDR3 is TGTGCCAGCAGCCCCGACTTAGCGGGGGGTGGGGAGACCCAGTACTTC. Encoded protein: CASSPDLAGGGETQYF.

This chain joins TRBV19 and TRBJ1-1, with D uncertain. Per germline, CDR1 LNHDA and CDR2 SQIVND (reference sequence). The CDR3 totals 14 residues. V was trimmed by 3 bases and J by 2 bases, leaving 10 bases between them. This CDR3 is CASSIKVSNTEAFF. CDR3 DNA sequence: TGTGCCAGTAGTATTAAGGTTTCCAACACTGAAGCTTTCTTT.

V gene TRBV9 combines with J gene TRBJ1-1; D is undetermined. The CDR3 extends over 13 amino acids. The V end was cut by 7 bases, the J end by 3 bases, with 13 bases between. Per the germline V gene, CDR1 is SGDLS and CDR2 is YYNGEE. CDR3 in amino acids: CASGLRAHTEAFF. The CDR3 nucleotides read TGTGCCAGCGGGCTGCGGGCCCACACTGAAGCTTTCTTT.

CDR3 nucleotides: TGTGCCAGCAGCTCGGAACAGGGGGCCTATGGCTACACCTTC. As protein: CASSSEQGAYGYTF. J is TRBJ1-2 and V is TRBV7-2; TRBD1 matches 9 bases. The V and J ends lost 4 bases and 4 bases, in that order; junction bases with no gene match: 4. The CDR3 sequence is 14 residues long. The germline V gene encodes CDR1 SGHTA and CDR2 FQGNSA.

The gene calls are TRBV19 and TRBJ1-5; D gene uncertain. V lost 5 bases, J lost 11 bases, and 13 bases lay in between. The CDR3 totals 12 residues. CDR1 LNHDA and CDR2 SQIVND come from the germline V gene (reference sequence). The CDR3 region has the DNA TGTGCCAGTAGTGTCAGTGGGATTGCCCAGCATTTT. Its protein product is CASSVSGIAQHF.

The sample holds a few counts of this clone. This chain uses TRBV5-6 with TRBJ2-5; 7 bases are shared with TRBD1. After removal of 4 bases from V and 5 bases from J, the junction contained 5 bases not matched to a gene. The germline CDR1 and CDR2 sequences are SGHDT and YYEEEE. CDR3 size: 13 residues. This CDR3 reads CASSNGRGETQYF. CDR3 bases: TGTGCCAGCAGCAATGGCAGGGGGGAGACCCAGTACTTC.

The V gene is TRBV5-4, the J gene TRBJ2-5; 13 positions agree with TRBD2. The V gene end was trimmed by 10 bases and the J gene end by 7 bases; junction bases not matched to a gene: 10. Germline V gene sequence: CDR1 SGHNT, CDR2 YYREEE (reference sequence). The CDR3 has 14 amino acids. CDR3 in amino acids: CAAELAGGDGTQYF. The CDR3 DNA reads as TGTGCCGCCGAACTAGCGGGGGGGGACGGGACCCAGTACTTC.

The count of this clone is one. DNA of the CDR3: TGTGCCAGCAGCCTGGGAGGGGAAGAGACCCAGTACTTC. Protein: CASSLGGEETQYF. This chain connects TRBV5-6 to TRBJ2-5; 7 bases are a match to TRBD2. The junction had 3 bases not matched to a gene; V was cut back by 4 bases and J by 3 bases. The V gene's germline CDR1 is SGHDT and CDR2 YYEEEE. CDR3 length: 13 residues.

The CDR3 loop reads CASSFGTGARNEQFF. The DNA for the CDR3 is TGCGCCAGCAGCTTTGGGACAGGGGCGAGGAATGAGCAGTTCTTC. This chain connects TRBV5-1 to TRBJ2-1; TRBD1 agrees at 10 bases. CDR1 and CDR2 (germline): SGHRS, YFSETQ. Trimming at V came to 2 bases and at J to 7 bases, leaving 6 bases not matched to a gene. The CDR3 is 15 residues long.

This chain connects TRBV6-1 to TRBJ1-4, with a weak D call TRBD1 (5 bases). V lost 4 bases, J lost 7 bases, and 13 bases lay in between. Germline assignment: CDR1 MNHNS and CDR2 SASEGT. This CDR3 region has 14 residues. The CDR3: CASSAGGVGEKLFF. CDR3 DNA sequence: TGTGCCAGCAGTGCTGGAGGGGTGGGTGAAAAACTGTTTTTT.

In nucleotides, the CDR3 is TGTGCCAGCAGTTACCGACTAGGGGTCGGGGAGCTGTTTTTT. It is translated as CASSYRLGVGELFF. The chain carries TRBV6-5 and TRBJ2-2; tentatively, D is TRBD2 (6 bases). Germline CDR1 MNHEY, CDR2 SVGAGI. V lost 2 bases, J lost 7 bases, and 11 bases lay in between. CDR3 length: 14 residues.

This chain links TRBV19 with TRBJ2-7; TRBD1 aligns across 7 bases. V trimming: 1 base; J trimming: 4 bases; junction bases outside the gene matches: 7. The germline V gene encodes CDR1 LNHDA and CDR2 SQIVND (reference sequence). This CDR3 contains 15 residues. The CDR3 protein is CASSIAGQGVYEQYF. The CDR3 nucleotides read TGTGCCAGTAGTATAGCGGGTCAGGGGGTGTACGAGCAGTACTTC. The variable domain in full, with the rest retrieved from reference TRBV19 and TRBJ2-7, is DGGITQSPKYLFRKEGQNVTLSCEQNLNHDAMYWYRQDPGQGLRLIYYSQIVNDFQKGDIAEGYSVSREKKESFPLTVTSAQKNPTAFYLCASSIAGQGVYEQYFGPGTRLTVT.

The chain recombines TRBV7-9 with TRBJ2-1, with unresolved D. The CDR3 length is 13 residues. Between the trimmed V and J ends, which lost 1 base and 13 bases, there was a span of 14 bases. Germline V gene lookup returns CDR1 SEHNR and CDR2 FQNEAQ (reference sequence). DNA for the CDR3: TGTGCCAGCAGCTTAGTTGGGTTTTCAGAACAGTTCTTC. It is translated as CASSLVGFSEQFF. Full variable domain (missing parts from reference TRBV7-9 and TRBJ2-1): DTGVSQNPRHKITKRGQNVTFRCDPISEHNRLYWYRQTLGQGPEFLTYFQNEAQLEKSRLLSDRFSAERPKGSFSTLEIQRTEQGDSAMYLCASSLVGFSEQFFGPGTRLTVL.

V and J are TRBV11-2 and TRBJ2-7, with TRBD1 as a possible D gene (6 bases). V lost 6 bases and J 7 bases, leaving 19 bases between the germline ends. Germline V CDR1 and CDR2: SGHAT, FQNNGV. The CDR3 is made up of 14 amino acids. Written as DNA, the CDR3 is TGTGCCAGCAGAATCACTGGGGCAGGGGAGGAGCAGTACTTC. Translating gives CASRITGAGEEQYF.

The rearrangement uses TRBV11-2 and TRBJ2-5; no definite D call. V lost 4 bases, J lost 2 bases, and 11 bases lay in between. This CDR3 region has 14 residues. Germline assignment: CDR1 SGHAT and CDR2 FQNNGV. CDR3 in DNA: TGTGCCAGCAGCTCTAGTGCACTTCAAGAGACCCAGTACTTC. This encodes CASSSSALQETQYF.

This clone showed up just once. The chain recombines TRBV6-5 with TRBJ1-2, with D maybe TRBD1 (5 bases). Trimming removed 7 bases at V and 5 bases at J, with 14 bases between. The CDR3 totals 13 residues. CDR1 is MNHEY and CDR2 is SVGAGI in the germline V gene. The CDR3 DNA reads TGTGCCAGCACTACCTCCGGGGGTTATGGCTACACCTTC. Protein product: CASTTSGGYGYTF.

This chain uses TRBV28 with TRBJ2-3; TRBD2 aligns across 10 bases. V shed 3 bases and J 0 bases; nucleotides not matched to a gene: 6. CDR1 and CDR2 from the germline V gene are MDHEN and SYDVKM. This CDR3 region has 17 residues. Here the CDR3 DNA reads TGTGCCAGCAGTTTGAGTCTAGCGGGGGCTAGCACAGATACGCAGTATTTT. It specifies CASSLSLAGASTDTQYF.

The chain couples TRBV6-6 to TRBJ2-2; maybe TRBD1 (5 bases). With 8 bases removed from V and 2 bases from J, the gap between germline ends came to 12 bases. CDR1 MNHNY and CDR2 SVGAGI come from the germline V gene (reference sequence). This CDR3 region has 14 residues. The CDR3, as DNA: TGTGCCAGCCTCCCCAGGACAAACACCGGGGAGCTGTTTTTT. Translating gives CASLPRTNTGELFF.

This clone was recorded only once. The rearrangement links TRBV14 to TRBJ2-5; D may correspond to TRBD1 or TRBD2 (6 bases each). Per germline, CDR1 SGHDN and CDR2 FVKESK. V lost 2 bases, J lost 5 bases, and 12 bases lay in between. This CDR3 region has 14 residues. CDR3 in DNA: TGTGCCAGCAGCCAAAGGGGGGTACAGGAGACCCAGTACTTC. As protein: CASSQRGVQETQYF.

The gene calls are TRBV30 and TRBJ2-3; D is undetermined. Germline CDR1 and CDR2: GTSNPN and SVGIG (reference sequence). This CDR3 has 15 residues. V lost 0 bases and J 0 bases, leaving 10 bases between the germline ends. The DNA of the CDR3 is TGTGCCTGGAGTGTACCTAGACCTAGCACAGATACGCAGTATTTT. Its translation: CAWSVPRPSTDTQYF.

The DNA for the CDR3 is TGTGCCAGCAACTACCCTTCGCTCCGGGGGGACGAGTCCTACGAGCAGTACTTC. Protein product: CASNYPSLRGDESYEQYF. This sequence joins TRBV12-1 and TRBJ2-7; the table's TRBD2 call for D was not verified on the DNA. TRBV12-1 is designated a pseudogene. The CDR3 spans 18 residues.

This sequence joins TRBV9 and TRBJ1-1, with 10 positions matching TRBD1. CDR3 length: 17 amino acids. CDR1 is SGDLS and CDR2 is YYNGEE in the germline V gene. The trim removed 0 bases at V and 1 base at J, leaving 6 bases unmatched. The CDR3 here is CASSVDRGTGANTEAFF. The CDR3 bases are TGTGCCAGCAGCGTAGATAGAGGGACAGGGGCGAACACTGAAGCTTTCTTT.